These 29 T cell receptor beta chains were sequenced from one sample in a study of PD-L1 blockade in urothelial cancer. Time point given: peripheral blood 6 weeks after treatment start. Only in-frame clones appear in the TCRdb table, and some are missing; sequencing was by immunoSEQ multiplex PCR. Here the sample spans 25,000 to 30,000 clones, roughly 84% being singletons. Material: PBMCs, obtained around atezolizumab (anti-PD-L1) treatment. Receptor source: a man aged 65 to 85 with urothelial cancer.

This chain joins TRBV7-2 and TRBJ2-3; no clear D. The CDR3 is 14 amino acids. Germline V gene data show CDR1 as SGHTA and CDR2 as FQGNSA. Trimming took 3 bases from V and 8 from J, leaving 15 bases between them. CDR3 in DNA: TGTGCCAGCAGCTTCGGCAGCGCGGAAGGTACGCAGTATTTT. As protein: CASSFGSAEGTQYF. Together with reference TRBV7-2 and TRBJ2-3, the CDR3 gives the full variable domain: GAGVSQSPSNKVTEKGKDVELRCDPISGHTALYWYRQSLGQGLEFLIYFQGNSAPDKSGLPSDRFSAERTGGSVSTLTIQRTQQEDSAVYLCASSFGSAEGTQYFGPGTRLTVL.

CDR3 coding DNA: TGTGCCAGCAGTGTCGGTCGGGTGTTCTACGAGCAGTACTTC. Encoded protein: CASSVGRVFYEQYF. The rearrangement uses TRBV2 and TRBJ2-7, with D unresolved. The germline V gene has CDR1 SNHLY and CDR2 FYNNEI. Trimming pared 4 bases from V and 3 bases from J, leaving 13 bases between. This CDR3 has 14 residues.

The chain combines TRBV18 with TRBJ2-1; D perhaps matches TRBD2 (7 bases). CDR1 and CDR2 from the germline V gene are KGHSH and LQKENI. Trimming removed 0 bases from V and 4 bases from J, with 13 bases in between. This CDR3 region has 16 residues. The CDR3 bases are TGTGCCAGCTCACCACCGGTCGGGGGGCTATACAATGAGCAGTTCTTC. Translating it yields CASSPPVGGLYNEQFF.

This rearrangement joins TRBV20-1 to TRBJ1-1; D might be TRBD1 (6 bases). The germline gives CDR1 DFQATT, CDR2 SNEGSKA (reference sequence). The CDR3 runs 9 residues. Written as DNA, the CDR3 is TGCAGGGACAGAACCGGAGCTTTCTTT. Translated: CRDRTGAFF.

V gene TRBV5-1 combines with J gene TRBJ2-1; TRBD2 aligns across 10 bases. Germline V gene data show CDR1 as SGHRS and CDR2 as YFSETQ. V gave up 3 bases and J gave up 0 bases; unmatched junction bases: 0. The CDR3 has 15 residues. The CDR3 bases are TGCGCCAGCAGCTCTAGCGGGAGCTCCTACAATGAGCAGTTCTTC. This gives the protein CASSSSGSSYNEQFF.

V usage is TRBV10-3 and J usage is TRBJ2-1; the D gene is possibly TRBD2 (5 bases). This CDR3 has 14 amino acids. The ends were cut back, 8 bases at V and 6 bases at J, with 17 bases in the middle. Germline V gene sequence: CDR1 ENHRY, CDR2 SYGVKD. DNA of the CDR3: TGTGCCATCCCTGCGGGTAGCCGCCCCAATGAGCAGTTCTTC. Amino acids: CAIPAGSRPNEQFF.

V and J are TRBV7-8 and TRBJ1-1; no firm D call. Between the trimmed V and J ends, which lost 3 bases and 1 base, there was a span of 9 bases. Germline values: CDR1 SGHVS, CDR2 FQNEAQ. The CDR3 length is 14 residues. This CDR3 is CASSLGRGNTEAFF. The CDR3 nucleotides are TGTGCCAGCAGCTTGGGTCGGGGGAACACTGAAGCTTTCTTT.

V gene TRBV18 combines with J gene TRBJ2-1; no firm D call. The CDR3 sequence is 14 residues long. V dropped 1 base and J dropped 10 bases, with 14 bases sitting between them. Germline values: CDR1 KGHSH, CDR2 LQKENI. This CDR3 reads CASSPLAVPGEQFF. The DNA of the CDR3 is TGTGCCAGCTCACCACTTGCAGTTCCAGGCGAGCAGTTCTTC.

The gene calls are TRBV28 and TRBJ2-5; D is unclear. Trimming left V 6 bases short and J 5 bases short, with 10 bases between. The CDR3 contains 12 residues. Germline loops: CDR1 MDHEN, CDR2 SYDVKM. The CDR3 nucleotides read TGTGCCAGCAGCAATCCCAGGGAGACCCAGTACTTC. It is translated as CASSNPRETQYF.

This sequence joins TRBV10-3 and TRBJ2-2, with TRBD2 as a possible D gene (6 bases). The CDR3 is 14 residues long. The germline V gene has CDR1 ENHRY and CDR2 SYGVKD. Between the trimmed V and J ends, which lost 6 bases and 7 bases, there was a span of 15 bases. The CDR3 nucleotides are TGTGCCATCAGCGAAGATCAGGGAGGCGGGGAGCTGTTTTTT. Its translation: CAISEDQGGGELFF.

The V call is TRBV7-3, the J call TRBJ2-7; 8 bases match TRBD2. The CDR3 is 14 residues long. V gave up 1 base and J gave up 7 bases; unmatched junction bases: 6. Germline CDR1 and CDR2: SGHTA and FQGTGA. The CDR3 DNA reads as TGTGCCAGCAGCTTAAAAACTAGCGGCGGTGAGCAGTACTTC. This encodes CASSLKTSGGEQYF.

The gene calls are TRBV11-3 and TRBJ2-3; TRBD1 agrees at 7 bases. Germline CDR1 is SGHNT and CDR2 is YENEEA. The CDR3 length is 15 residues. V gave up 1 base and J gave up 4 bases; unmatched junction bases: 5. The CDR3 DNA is TGTGCCAGCAGCTTAGTCGGGCAGGGGGCAGATACGCAGTATTTT. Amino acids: CASSLVGQGADTQYF.

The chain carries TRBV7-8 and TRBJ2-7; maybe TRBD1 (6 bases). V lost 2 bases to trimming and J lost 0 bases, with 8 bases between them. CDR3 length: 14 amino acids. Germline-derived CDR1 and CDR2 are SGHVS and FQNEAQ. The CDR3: CASSLPGDSYEQYF. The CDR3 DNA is TGTGCCAGCAGCTTACCAGGGGACTCCTACGAGCAGTACTTC.

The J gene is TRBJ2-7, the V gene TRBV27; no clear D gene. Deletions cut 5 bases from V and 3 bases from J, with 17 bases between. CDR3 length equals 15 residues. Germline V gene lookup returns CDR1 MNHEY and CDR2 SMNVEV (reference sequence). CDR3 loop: CASSPSSSSSYEQYF. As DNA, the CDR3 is TGTGCCAGCAGTCCAAGCTCCTCCTCTAGCTACGAGCAGTACTTC.

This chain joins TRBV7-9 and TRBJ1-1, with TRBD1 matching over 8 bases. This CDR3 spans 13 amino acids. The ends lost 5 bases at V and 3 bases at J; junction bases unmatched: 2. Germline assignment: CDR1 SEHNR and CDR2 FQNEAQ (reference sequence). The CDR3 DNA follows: TGTGCCAGCAGCCAGACAGGGGACACTGAAGCTTTCTTT. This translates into CASSQTGDTEAFF.

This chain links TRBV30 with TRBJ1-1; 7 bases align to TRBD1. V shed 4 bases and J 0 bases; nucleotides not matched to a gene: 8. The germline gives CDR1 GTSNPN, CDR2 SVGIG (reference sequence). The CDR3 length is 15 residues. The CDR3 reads CAWNVKGAMNTEAFF. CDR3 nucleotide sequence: TGTGCCTGGAATGTCAAGGGGGCGATGAACACTGAAGCTTTCTTT.

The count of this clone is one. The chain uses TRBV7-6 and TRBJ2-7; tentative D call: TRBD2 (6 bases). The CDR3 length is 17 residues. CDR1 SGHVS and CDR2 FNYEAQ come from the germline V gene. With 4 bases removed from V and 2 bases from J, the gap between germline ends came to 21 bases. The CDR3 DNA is TGTGCCAGCAGCTCCCTACTGGGGGGTCCAAGGCCCTACGAGCAGTACTTC. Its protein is CASSSLLGGPRPYEQYF.

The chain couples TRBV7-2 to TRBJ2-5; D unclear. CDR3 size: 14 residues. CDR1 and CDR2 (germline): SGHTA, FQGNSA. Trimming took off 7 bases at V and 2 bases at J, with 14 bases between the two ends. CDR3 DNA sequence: TGTGCCAGCACCCGAGGATCTGGACAAGAGACCCAGTACTTC. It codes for CASTRGSGQETQYF.

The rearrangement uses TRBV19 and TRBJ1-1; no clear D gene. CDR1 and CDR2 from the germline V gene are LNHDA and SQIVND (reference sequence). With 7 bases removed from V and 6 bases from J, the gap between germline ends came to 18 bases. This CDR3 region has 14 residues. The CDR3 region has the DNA TGTGCCAGTACTTGGGCGGGGTCTAGCTCTGAAGCTTTCTTT. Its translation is CASTWAGSSSEAFF.

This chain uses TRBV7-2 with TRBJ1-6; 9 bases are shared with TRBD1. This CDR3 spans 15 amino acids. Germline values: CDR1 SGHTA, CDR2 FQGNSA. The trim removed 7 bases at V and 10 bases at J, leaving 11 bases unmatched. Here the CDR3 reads CASNLNRGLRSPLHF. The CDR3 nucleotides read TGTGCCAGCAATCTAAACAGGGGGCTGAGATCACCCCTCCACTTT.

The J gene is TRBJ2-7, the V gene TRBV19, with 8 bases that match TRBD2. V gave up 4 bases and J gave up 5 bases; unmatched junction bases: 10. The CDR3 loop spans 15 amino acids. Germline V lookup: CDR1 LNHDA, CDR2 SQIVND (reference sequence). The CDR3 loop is CASSKTGTRWDEQYF. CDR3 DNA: TGTGCCAGTAGTAAAACCGGGACTAGATGGGACGAGCAGTACTTC.

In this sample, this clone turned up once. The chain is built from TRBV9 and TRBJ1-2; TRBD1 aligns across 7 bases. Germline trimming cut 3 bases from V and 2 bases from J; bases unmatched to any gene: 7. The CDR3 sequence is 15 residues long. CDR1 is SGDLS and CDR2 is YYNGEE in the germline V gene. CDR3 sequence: CASSARQGTNYGYTF. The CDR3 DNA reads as TGTGCCAGCAGCGCCCGACAGGGAACCAACTATGGCTACACCTTC.

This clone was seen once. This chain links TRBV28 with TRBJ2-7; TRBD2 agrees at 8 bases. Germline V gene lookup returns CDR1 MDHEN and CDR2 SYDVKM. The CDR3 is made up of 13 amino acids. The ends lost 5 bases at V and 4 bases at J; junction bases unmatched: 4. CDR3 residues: CASSLSGTYEQYF. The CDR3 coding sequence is TGTGCCAGCAGTCTTAGCGGGACGTACGAGCAGTACTTC.

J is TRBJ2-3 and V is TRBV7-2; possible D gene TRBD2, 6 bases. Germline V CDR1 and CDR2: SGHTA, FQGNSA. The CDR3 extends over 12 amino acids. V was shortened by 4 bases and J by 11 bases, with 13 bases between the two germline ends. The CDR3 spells CASSSGRREQYF. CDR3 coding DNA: TGTGCCAGCAGCTCAGGACGGAGGGAGCAGTATTTT.

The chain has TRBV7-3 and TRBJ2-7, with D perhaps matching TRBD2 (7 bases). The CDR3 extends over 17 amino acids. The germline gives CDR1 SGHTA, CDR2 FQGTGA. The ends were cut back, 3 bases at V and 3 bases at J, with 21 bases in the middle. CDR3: CASSLSGGPSSLYEQYF. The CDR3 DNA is TGTGCCAGCAGCTTGTCCGGGGGGCCAAGCTCCCTCTACGAGCAGTACTTC.

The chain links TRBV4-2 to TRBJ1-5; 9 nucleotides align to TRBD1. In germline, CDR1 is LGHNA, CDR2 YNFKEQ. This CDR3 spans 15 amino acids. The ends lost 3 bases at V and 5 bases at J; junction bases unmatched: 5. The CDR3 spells CASSQRQGDDQPQHF. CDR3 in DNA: TGTGCCAGCAGCCAGAGACAGGGGGACGATCAGCCCCAGCATTTT.

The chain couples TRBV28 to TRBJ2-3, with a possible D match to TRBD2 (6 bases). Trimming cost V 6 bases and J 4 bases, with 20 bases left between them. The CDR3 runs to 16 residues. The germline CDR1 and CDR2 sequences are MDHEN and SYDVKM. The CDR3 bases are TGTGCCAGCAGCGGGGGTAGGGGCCCCTCACCAGATACGCAGTATTTT. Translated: CASSGGRGPSPDTQYF. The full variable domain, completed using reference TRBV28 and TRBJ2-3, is DVKVTQSSRYLVKRTGEKVFLECVQDMDHENMFWYRQDPGLGLRLIYFSYDVKMKEKGDIPEGYSVSREKKERFSLILESASTNQTSMYLCASSGGRGPSPDTQYFGPGTRLTVL.

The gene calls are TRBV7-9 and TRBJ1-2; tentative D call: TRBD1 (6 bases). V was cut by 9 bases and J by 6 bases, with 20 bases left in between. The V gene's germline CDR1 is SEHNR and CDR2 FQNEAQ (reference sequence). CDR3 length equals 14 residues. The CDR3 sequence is CASPHRGSGNGYTF. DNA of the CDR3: TGTGCCAGTCCCCATAGGGGGTCAGGAAATGGCTACACCTTC.

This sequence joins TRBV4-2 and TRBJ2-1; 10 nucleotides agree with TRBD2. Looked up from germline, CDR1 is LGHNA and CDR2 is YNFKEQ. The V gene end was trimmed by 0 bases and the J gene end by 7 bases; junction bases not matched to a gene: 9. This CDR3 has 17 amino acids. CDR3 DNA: TGTGCCAGCAGCCAAGATCAGACTAGCGGGCTACAGAATGAGCAGTTCTTC. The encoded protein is CASSQDQTSGLQNEQFF.